One and the same sample provided the 26 T cell receptor beta chains below, sequenced in a study of T cells after yellow fever vaccination. MiXCR, run by TCRdb on the 5' RACE reads, gives a single entry per CDR3 protein. The sample consists of under 400,000 distinct CDR3 sequences, under 15% of them appearing once. The input for sequencing was CD4+ T cells sorted from PBMCs, taken 15 days after the yellow fever booster vaccination. The source is a man aged 18 to 29 who received the YFV17D yellow fever vaccine.

The chain couples TRBV5-6 to TRBJ2-3; D is uncertain. Trimming pared 5 bases from V and 4 bases from J, leaving 8 bases between. Looked up from germline, CDR1 is SGHDT and CDR2 is YYEEEE. This CDR3 contains 12 residues. The CDR3: CASSSPSDTQYF. For the CDR3, the DNA is TGTGCCAGCAGTTCCCCCTCAGATACGCAGTATTTT.

This clonotype was counted only a few times. V and J are TRBV6-1 and TRBJ1-5; the D is unclear. V lost 7 bases, J lost 5 bases, and 12 bases lay in between. Germline V gene data show CDR1 as MNHNS and CDR2 as SASEGT. There are 13 residues in the CDR3. The CDR3 loop reads CASTETGDQPQHF. CDR3 DNA: TGTGCCAGCACAGAGACCGGGGATCAGCCCCAGCATTTT.

This clonotype turned up a few times. The chain recombines TRBV6-1 with TRBJ1-6; D possibly corresponds to TRBD1 (6 bases). The CDR3 has 15 residues. CDR1 and CDR2 from the germline V gene are MNHNS and SASEGT. V lost 5 bases to trimming and J lost 10 bases, with 18 bases between them. DNA for the CDR3: TGTGCCAGCAGTATAGACAGGAATCAAGGGTCACCCCTCCACTTT. It is translated as CASSIDRNQGSPLHF.

This clonotype was seen more than once but under ten times. The gene calls are TRBV5-1 and TRBJ2-7; 7 bases align to TRBD2. The CDR3 loop spans 15 amino acids. Germline trimming cut 0 bases from V and 2 bases from J; bases unmatched to any gene: 5. CDR1 is SGHRS and CDR2 is YFSETQ in the germline V gene. The CDR3 region is CASSLAGGLPYEQYF. The CDR3 coding sequence is TGCGCCAGCAGCTTGGCCGGGGGACTACCCTACGAGCAGTACTTC. The full variable domain, rest sourced from reference TRBV5-1 and TRBJ2-7, is KAGVTQTPRYLIKTRGQQVTLSCSPISGHRSVSWYQQTPGQGLQFLFEYFSETQRNKGNFPGRFSGRQFSNSRSEMNVSTLELGDSALYLCASSLAGGLPYEQYFGPGTRLTVT.

This clonotype was recorded at least ten times. The rearrangement uses TRBV20-1 and TRBJ2-7; D remains ambiguous. With 4 bases removed from V and 5 bases from J, the gap between germline ends came to 12 bases. The CDR3 extends over 12 amino acids. Looked up from germline, CDR1 is DFQATT and CDR2 is SNEGSKA (reference sequence). CDR3 nucleotides: TGCAGTGCTAAGGACGGGCCCAACGAGCAGTACGTC. Its protein is CSAKDGPNEQYV.

This clonotype was recorded a few times. The gene calls are TRBV7-6 and TRBJ2-4; possibly TRBD1 for D (7 bases). V lost 5 bases and J lost 2, with 25 bases in between. The germline CDR1 and CDR2 sequences are SGHVS and FNYEAQ. This CDR3 is 19 amino acids long. The CDR3 is CASSPQTGRPGRPKNIQYF. The DNA for the CDR3 is TGTGCCAGCAGCCCTCAGACAGGGAGGCCAGGGAGACCCAAAAACATTCAGTACTTC.

The chain links TRBV12-5 to TRBJ2-7; D unresolved. V lost 0 bases and J lost 6, with 3 bases in between. CDR3 length equals 11 residues. The germline V gene encodes CDR1 LGHNT and CDR2 FRNRAP. Here the CDR3 reads CASGLVREQYV. DNA for the CDR3: TGTGCTAGTGGTTTGGTTCGCGAGCAGTACGTC.

The sample holds a few counts of this clonotype. The chain is built from TRBV29-1 and TRBJ2-1; 8 bases line up with TRBD1. Germline trimming cut 6 bases from V and 4 bases from J; bases unmatched to any gene: 8. This CDR3 region has 14 residues. Germline V gene lookup returns CDR1 SQVTM and CDR2 ANQGSEA. The CDR3 region is CSVGQAALYNEQFF. The CDR3 region has the DNA TGCAGCGTGGGACAGGCGGCTCTTTACAATGAGCAGTTCTTC.

The gene calls are TRBV7-9 and TRBJ2-5; no reliable D call. The germline V and J ends were trimmed by 1 base and 1 base, with 10 bases remaining between them. The CDR3 extends over 15 amino acids. Germline values: CDR1 SEHNR, CDR2 FQNEAQ (reference sequence). CDR3 sequence: CASSLGYQLQETQYF. The DNA for the CDR3 is TGTGCCAGCAGCTTAGGGTACCAGCTCCAAGAGACCCAGTACTTC.

This clonotype appeared a few times. The rearrangement links TRBV29-1 to TRBJ1-1, with 9 bases aligning to TRBD1. The CDR3 consists of 16 residues. J was trimmed by 0 bases and V by 1 base; bases with no gene match: 6. The germline V gene encodes CDR1 SQVTM and CDR2 ANQGSEA. CDR3 in DNA: TGCAGCGTTGAAGTTGGGACAGGGAGATTGAACACTGAAGCTTTCTTT. Amino acids: CSVEVGTGRLNTEAFF.

This clonotype was detected ten times or more. V gene TRBV5-1 combines with J gene TRBJ2-1; TRBD2 might be the D (6 bases). The CDR3 length is 15 residues. V was pared by 4 bases and J by 5 bases, with 16 bases between. Germline V lookup: CDR1 SGHRS, CDR2 YFSETQ. The CDR3 DNA is TGCGCCAGCAGCGTCCAACGGGGGAGAGACAATGAGCAGTTCTTC. Translating gives CASSVQRGRDNEQFF. Filled out from reference TRBV5-1 and TRBJ2-1, the complete variable domain reads KAGVTQTPRYLIKTRGQQVTLSCSPISGHRSVSWYQQTPGQGLQFLFEYFSETQRNKGNFPGRFSGRQFSNSRSEMNVSTLELGDSALYLCASSVQRGRDNEQFFGPGTRLTVL.

The chain employs TRBV5-1 and TRBJ2-5; tentative D call: TRBD1 (5 bases). CDR1 and CDR2 (germline): SGHRS, YFSETQ. V shed 3 bases and J shed 5 bases, with 20 bases lying between them. The CDR3 covers 16 residues. In nucleotides, the CDR3 is TGCGCCAGCAGCTCAGGCGGTGCAGGGCCGGAGGAGACCCAGTACTTC. Residues: CASSSGGAGPEETQYF.

This clonotype was seen a handful of times. CDR3 nucleotides: TGTGCCAGCAGGAGAGGGACAGGGGACCACCGGGAGCTGTTTTTT. Its translation is CASRRGTGDHRELFF. V and J are TRBV7-9 and TRBJ2-2; 10 nucleotides match TRBD1. With V trimmed by 6 bases and J by 9 bases, 10 bases remained unmatched. The CDR3 runs to 15 residues. Germline assignment: CDR1 SEHNR and CDR2 FQNEAQ (reference sequence).

The V gene is TRBV5-1, the J gene TRBJ2-1, with 7 bases aligning to TRBD2. The CDR3 sequence is 15 residues long. The V gene end was trimmed by 3 bases and the J gene end by 7 bases; junction bases not matched to a gene: 10. Germline assignment: CDR1 SGHRS and CDR2 YFSETQ. The CDR3 spells CASSSLGIAGNEQFF. Written as DNA, the CDR3 is TGCGCCAGCAGCTCCCTGGGCATAGCGGGTAATGAGCAGTTCTTC.

This clonotype came up a few times. This chain joins TRBV5-1 and TRBJ2-5, with D unclear. The CDR3 contains 13 residues. Germline CDR1 SGHRS, CDR2 YFSETQ. The V end was cut by 4 bases, the J end by 5 bases, with 12 bases between. Written as DNA, the CDR3 is TGCGCCAGCAGCCCCGCGCTGGGGGAGACCCAGTACTTC. This encodes CASSPALGETQYF.

The table lists this clonotype with a few counts. The rearrangement joins TRBV28 to TRBJ2-5; TRBD2 agrees at 10 bases. The CDR3 length is 15 residues. CDR1 is MDHEN and CDR2 is SYDVKM in the germline V gene. V was pared by 4 bases and J by 1 base, with 3 bases of the junction left unmatched. CDR3 amino acids: CASSSSSGGQETQYF. In DNA form, the CDR3 reads TGTGCCAGCAGTTCATCTAGCGGGGGCCAAGAGACCCAGTACTTC.

This rearrangement joins TRBV6-2 or TRBV6-3 to TRBJ2-7, with D perhaps TRBD2 (6 bases). Trimming removed 4 bases from V and 0 bases from J, with 10 bases in between. CDR1 is MNHEY, CDR2 SVGEGT, per germline. The CDR3 spans 14 residues. CDR3 protein: CASSSHGSSYEQYF. In DNA, the CDR3 is TGTGCCAGCAGTTCCCACGGGAGCTCCTACGAGCAGTACTTC.

This clonotype was counted ten times or more. The chain has TRBV6-2 or TRBV6-3 and TRBJ1-5; D ambiguous. Germline assignment: CDR1 MNHEY and CDR2 SVGEGT. Trimming left V 2 bases short and J 9 bases short, with 23 bases between. This CDR3 is built from 17 residues. The chain's CDR3 is CASSYPSWEGQIPPQHF. As DNA, the CDR3 is TGTGCCAGCAGTTACCCTTCATGGGAGGGTCAGATTCCGCCCCAGCATTTT.

This clonotype was counted only a few times. The V and J genes are TRBV3-1 and TRBJ2-7; 9 nucleotides line up with TRBD1. Losses at the gene ends were 3 bases for V and 3 bases for J; bases not matched to a gene: 3. Germline values: CDR1 LGHDT, CDR2 YNNKEL (reference sequence). The CDR3 runs 14 residues. CDR3 region: CASSQGTGNYEQYF. Written as DNA, the CDR3 is TGTGCCAGCAGCCAGGGGACAGGGAACTACGAGCAGTACTTC.

This clonotype turned up a few times. The chain joins TRBV12-3 or TRBV12-4 to TRBJ2-1, with 9 positions matching TRBD1. After removal of 6 bases from V and 6 bases from J, the junction contained 9 bases not matched to a gene. This CDR3 has 15 amino acids. CDR3 protein: CASRPGTGLSNEQFF. CDR3 in DNA: TGTGCCAGCAGGCCAGGGACAGGGCTAAGCAATGAGCAGTTCTTC.

This clonotype was observed a handful of times. The chain carries TRBV5-4 and TRBJ2-6; D remains unclear. The CDR3 loop spans 16 amino acids. Trimming shortened V by 0 bases and J by 0 bases, and 7 bases separated the two germline ends. CDR1 is SGHNT and CDR2 is YYREEE in the germline V gene (reference sequence). The CDR3 sequence: CASSLERHSGANVLTF. CDR3 bases: TGTGCCAGCAGCTTGGAGAGACACTCTGGGGCCAACGTCCTGACTTTC. Full variable domain (missing parts from reference TRBV5-4 and TRBJ2-6): ETGVTQSPTHLIKTRGQQVTLRCSSQSGHNTVSWYQQALGQGPQFIFQYYREEENGRGNFPPRFSGLQFPNYSSELNVNALELDDSALYLCASSLERHSGANVLTFGAGSRLTVL.

This clonotype was detected ten times or more. V and J are TRBV2 and TRBJ2-5, with D possibly matching TRBD2 (7 bases). Germline-derived CDR1 and CDR2 are SNHLY and FYNNEI. This CDR3 contains 14 residues. Trimming left V 4 bases short and J 5 bases short, with 14 bases between. The CDR3, as DNA: TGTGCCAGCAGTGTTTTCGGGGGGCAGGAGACCCAGTACTTC. This codes for CASSVFGGQETQYF.

The table lists this clonotype with many counts. The chain employs TRBV30 and TRBJ2-4; D is undetermined. Germline loops: CDR1 GTSNPN, CDR2 SVGIG (reference sequence). This CDR3 region has 13 residues. The CDR3 region is CATSRVAKNIQYF. CDR3 nucleotide sequence: TGTGCGACCAGCCGGGTAGCCAAAAACATTCAGTACTTC.

This chain links TRBV6-5 with TRBJ2-5; a weak D match, TRBD2 (5 bases). The CDR3 has 14 amino acids. Germline V gene sequence: CDR1 MNHEY, CDR2 SVGAGI. V lost 0 bases, J lost 3 bases, and 8 bases lay in between. The chain's CDR3 is CASSYSRAEETQYF. The CDR3 DNA reads as TGTGCCAGCAGTTACTCACGAGCGGAAGAGACCCAGTACTTC.

This clonotype occurred many times. The CDR3 DNA reads as TGCGCCAGCAGCCGGGACAGGGGGACCTACGAGCAGTACTTC. Translation gives CASSRDRGTYEQYF. The genes are TRBV5-1 and TRBJ2-7, with 11 bases fitting TRBD1. The V gene's germline CDR1 is SGHRS and CDR2 YFSETQ. Losses at the gene ends were 4 bases for V and 2 bases for J; bases not matched to a gene: 2. The CDR3 extends over 14 amino acids.

This clonotype was seen a handful of times. The gene calls are TRBV9 and TRBJ1-6; D is unresolved. The germline V gene encodes CDR1 SGDLS and CDR2 YYNGEE. With 2 bases removed from V and 10 bases from J, the gap between germline ends came to 16 bases. The CDR3 length is 15 residues. The CDR3 spells CASSVGPLVGSPLHF. For the CDR3, the DNA is TGTGCCAGCAGCGTCGGGCCGCTGGTGGGGTCACCCCTCCACTTT.